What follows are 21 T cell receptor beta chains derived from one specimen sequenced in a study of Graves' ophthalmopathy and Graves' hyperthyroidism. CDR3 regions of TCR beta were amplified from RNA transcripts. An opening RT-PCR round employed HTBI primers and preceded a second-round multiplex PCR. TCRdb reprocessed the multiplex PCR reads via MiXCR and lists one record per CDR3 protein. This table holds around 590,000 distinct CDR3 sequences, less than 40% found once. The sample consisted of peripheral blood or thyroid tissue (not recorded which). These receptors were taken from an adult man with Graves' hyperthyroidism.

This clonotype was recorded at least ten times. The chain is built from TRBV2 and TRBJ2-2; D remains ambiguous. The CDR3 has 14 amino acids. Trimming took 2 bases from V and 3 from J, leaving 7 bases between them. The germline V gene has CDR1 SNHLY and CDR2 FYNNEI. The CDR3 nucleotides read TGTGCCAGCAGTGAAATGGGGTACACCGGGGAGCTGTTTTTT. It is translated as CASSEMGYTGELFF.

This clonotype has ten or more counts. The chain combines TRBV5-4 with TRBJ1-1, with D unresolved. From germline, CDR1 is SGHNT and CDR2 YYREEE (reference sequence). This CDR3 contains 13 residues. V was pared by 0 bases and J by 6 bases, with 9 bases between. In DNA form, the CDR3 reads TGTGCCAGCAGCTTGGCCCCGGCCGCTGAAGCTTTCTTT. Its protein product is CASSLAPAAEAFF.

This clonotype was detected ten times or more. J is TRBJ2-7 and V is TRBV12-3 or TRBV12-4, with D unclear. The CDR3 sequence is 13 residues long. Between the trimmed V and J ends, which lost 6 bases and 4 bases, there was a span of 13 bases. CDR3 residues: CASSSRTAYEQYF. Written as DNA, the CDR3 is TGTGCCAGCAGCTCCCGAACAGCGTACGAGCAGTACTTC.

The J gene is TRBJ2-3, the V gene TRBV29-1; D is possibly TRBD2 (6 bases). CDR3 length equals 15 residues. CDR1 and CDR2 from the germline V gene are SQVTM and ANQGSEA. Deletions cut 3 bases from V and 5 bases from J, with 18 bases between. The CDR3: CSVDGVPGDRDTQYF. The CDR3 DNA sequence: TGCAGCGTTGATGGGGTCCCGGGGGATAGAGATACGCAGTATTTT.

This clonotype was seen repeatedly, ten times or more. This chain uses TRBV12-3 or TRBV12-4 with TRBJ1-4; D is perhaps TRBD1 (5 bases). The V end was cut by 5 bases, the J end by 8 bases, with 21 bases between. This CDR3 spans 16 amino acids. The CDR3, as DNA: TGTGCCAGCAGTCCAGGTTGGGGGGGGAGGAACGAAAAACTGTTTTTT. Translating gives CASSPGWGGRNEKLFF.

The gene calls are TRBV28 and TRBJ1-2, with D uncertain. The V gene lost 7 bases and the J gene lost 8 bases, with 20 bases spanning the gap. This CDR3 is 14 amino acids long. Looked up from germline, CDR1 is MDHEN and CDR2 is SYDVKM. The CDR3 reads CASTADPTSLGYTF. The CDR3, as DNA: TGTGCCAGCACCGCAGACCCGACATCCCTCGGCTACACCTTC.

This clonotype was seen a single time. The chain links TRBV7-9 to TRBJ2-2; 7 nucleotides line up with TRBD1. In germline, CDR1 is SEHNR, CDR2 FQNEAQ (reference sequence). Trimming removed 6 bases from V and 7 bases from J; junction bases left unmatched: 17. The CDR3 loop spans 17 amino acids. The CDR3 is CASSFYGSGQPHGELFF. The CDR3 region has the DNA TGTGCCAGCAGTTTTTATGGGTCGGGACAGCCTCACGGGGAGCTGTTTTTT. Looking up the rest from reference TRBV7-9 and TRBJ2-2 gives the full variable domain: DTGVSQNPRHKITKRGQNVTFRCDPISEHNRLYWYRQTLGQGPEFLTYFQNEAQLEKSRLLSDRFSAERPKGSFSTLEIQRTEQGDSAMYLCASSFYGSGQPHGELFFGEGSRLTVL.

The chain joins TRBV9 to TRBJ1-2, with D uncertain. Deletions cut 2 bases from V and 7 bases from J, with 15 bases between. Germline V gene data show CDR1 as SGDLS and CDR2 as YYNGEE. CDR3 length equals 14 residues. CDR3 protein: CASSVYAGGLGYTF. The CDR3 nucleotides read TGTGCCAGCAGCGTGTATGCGGGAGGACTTGGCTACACCTTC.

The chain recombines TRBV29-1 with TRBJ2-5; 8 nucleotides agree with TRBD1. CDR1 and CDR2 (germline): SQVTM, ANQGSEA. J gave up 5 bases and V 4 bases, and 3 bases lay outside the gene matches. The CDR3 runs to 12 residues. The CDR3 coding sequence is TGCAGCGTTGGTTGGACAGGGGAGACCCAGTACTTC. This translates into CSVGWTGETQYF.

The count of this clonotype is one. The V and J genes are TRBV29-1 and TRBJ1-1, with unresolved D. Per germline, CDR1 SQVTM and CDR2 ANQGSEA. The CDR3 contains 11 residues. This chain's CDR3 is CSSGILRKAFF. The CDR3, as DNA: TGCAGTTCCGGGATCTTACGCAAAGCTTTCTTT.

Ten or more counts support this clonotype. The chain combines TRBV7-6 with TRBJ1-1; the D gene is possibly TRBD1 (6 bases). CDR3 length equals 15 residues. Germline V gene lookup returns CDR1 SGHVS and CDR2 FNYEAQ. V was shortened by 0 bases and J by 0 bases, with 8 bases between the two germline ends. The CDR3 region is CASSLARDMNTEAFF. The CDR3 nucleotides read TGTGCCAGCAGCTTAGCCAGGGACATGAACACTGAAGCTTTCTTT. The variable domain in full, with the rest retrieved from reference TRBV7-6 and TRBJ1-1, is GAGVSQSPRYKVTKRGQDVALRCDPISGHVSLYWYRQALGQGPEFLTYFNYEAQQDKSGLPNDRFSAERPEGSISTLTIQRTEQRDSAMYRCASSLARDMNTEAFFGQGTRLTVV.

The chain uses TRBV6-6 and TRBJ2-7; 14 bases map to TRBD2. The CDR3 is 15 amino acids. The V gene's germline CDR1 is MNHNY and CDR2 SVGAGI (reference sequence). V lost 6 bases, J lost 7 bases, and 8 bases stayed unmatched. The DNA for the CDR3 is TGTGCCAGCAGACCCCGACTAGCGGGAGGGTCGGAGCAGTACTTC. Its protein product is CASRPRLAGGSEQYF.

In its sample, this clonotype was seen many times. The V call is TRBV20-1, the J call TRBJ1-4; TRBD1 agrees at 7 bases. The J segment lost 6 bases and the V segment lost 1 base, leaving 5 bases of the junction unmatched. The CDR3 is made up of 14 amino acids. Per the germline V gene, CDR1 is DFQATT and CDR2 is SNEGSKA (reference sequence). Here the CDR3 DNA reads TGCAGTGCTAGAGTCAATACAGGGGATGAAAAACTGTTTTTT. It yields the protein CSARVNTGDEKLFF.

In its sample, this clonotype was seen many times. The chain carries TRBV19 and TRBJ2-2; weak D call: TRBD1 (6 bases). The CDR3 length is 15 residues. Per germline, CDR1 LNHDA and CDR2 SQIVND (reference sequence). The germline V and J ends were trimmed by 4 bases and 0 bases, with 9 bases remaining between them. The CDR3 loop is CASSTQGTNTGELFF. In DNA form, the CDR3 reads TGTGCCAGTAGTACGCAGGGGACGAACACCGGGGAGCTGTTTTTT.

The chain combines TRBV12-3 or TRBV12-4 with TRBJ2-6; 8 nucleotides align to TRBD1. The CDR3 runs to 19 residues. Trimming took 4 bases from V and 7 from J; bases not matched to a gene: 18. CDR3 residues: CASSYRSGTGQVQANVLTF. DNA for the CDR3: TGTGCCAGCAGTTACCGGTCCGGGACAGGCCAAGTACAAGCCAACGTCCTGACTTTC.

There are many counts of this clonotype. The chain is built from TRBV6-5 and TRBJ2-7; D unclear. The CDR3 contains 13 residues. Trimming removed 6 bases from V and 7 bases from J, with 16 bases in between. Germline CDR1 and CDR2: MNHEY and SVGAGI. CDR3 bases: TGTGCCAGCAGGCAAACAGTATCTCGGGAGCAGTACTTC. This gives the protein CASRQTVSREQYF.

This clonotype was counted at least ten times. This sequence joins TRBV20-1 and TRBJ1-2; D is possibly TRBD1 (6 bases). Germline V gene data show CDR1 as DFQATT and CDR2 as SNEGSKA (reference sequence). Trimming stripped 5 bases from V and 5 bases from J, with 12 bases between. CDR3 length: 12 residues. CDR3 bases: TGCAGTGCTCACAGACAGGCGTATGGCTACACCTTC. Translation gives CSAHRQAYGYTF.

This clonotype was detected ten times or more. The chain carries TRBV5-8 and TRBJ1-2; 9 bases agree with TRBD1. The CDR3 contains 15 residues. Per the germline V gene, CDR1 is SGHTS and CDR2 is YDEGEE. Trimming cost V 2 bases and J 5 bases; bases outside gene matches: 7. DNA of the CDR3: TGTGCCAGCAGCTTCCGGGACAGGGAAGGGTATGGCTACACCTTC. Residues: CASSFRDREGYGYTF.

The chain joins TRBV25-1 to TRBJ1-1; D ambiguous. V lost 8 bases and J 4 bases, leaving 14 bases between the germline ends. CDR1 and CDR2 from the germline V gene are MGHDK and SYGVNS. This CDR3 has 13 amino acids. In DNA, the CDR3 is TGTGCCAGCCCTGGACCTGAAGGCACTGAAGCTTTCTTT. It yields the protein CASPGPEGTEAFF.

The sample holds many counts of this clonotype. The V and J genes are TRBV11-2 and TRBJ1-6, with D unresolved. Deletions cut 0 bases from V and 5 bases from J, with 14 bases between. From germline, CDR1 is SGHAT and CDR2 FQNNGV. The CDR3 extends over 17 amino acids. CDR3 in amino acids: CASSLDGSLRNNSPLHF. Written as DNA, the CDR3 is TGTGCCAGCAGCTTAGACGGCAGCCTGCGTAATAATTCACCCCTCCACTTT. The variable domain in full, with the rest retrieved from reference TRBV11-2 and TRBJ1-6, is EAGVAQSPRYKIIEKRQSVAFWCNPISGHATLYWYQQILGQGPKLLIQFQNNGVVDDSQLPKDRFSAERLKGVDSTLKIQPAKLEDSAVYLCASSLDGSLRNNSPLHFGNGTRLTVT.

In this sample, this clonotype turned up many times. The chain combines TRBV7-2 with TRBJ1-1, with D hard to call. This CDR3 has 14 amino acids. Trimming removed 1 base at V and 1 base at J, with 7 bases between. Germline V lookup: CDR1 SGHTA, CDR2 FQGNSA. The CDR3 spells CASSLEPGNTEAFF. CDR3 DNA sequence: TGTGCCAGCAGCTTAGAGCCAGGGAACACTGAAGCTTTCTTT.